The 8 T cell receptor beta chains presented below share a single source sample, sequenced in a study of shared T cell receptors in the human thymus. Produced via immunoSEQ multiplex PCR; TCRdb's table is partial and in-frame only. The table includes roughly 700,000 clones, roughly 88% detected once. These same data were also listed under a study on human thymus T cells.

Specimen: thymocytes. The receptors were gathered from a boy under two years old with a congenital heart defect.

The V gene is TRBV11-2, the J gene TRBJ2-7; D might be TRBD2 (6 bases). V lost 0 bases, J lost 7 bases, and 16 bases lay in between. Germline V lookup: CDR1 SGHAT, CDR2 FQNNGV. The CDR3 is 15 residues long. The CDR3 DNA sequence: TGTGCCAGCAGCTTAGAAGGCGGGACCAGCGAGGAGCAGTACTTC. Amino acid sequence: CASSLEGGTSEEQYF.

This clone was seen a handful of times. The chain carries TRBV27 and TRBJ2-7; D might be TRBD1 (5 bases). The germline V gene encodes CDR1 MNHEY and CDR2 SMNVEV (reference sequence). This CDR3 has 17 amino acids. Trimming removed 6 bases at V and 5 bases at J, with 26 bases between. CDR3 sequence (DNA): TGTGCCAGCAGCCCCCCAGGGCGGCGCCACAAGGTCCACGAGCAGTACTTC. It translates to CASSPPGRRHKVHEQYF.

The rearrangement joins TRBV21-1 to TRBJ2-3; the tabulated D call, TRBD1, remains unverified against the DNA. TRBV21-1 is a documented pseudogene. The CDR3 spans 18 residues. The CDR3 nucleotides are TGTGCCAGCAGCCTGACTAGGGACAGGATTCAGAGCACAGATACGCAGTATTTT. Its translation: CASSLTRDRIQSTDTQYF.

The CDR3 nucleotides are TGTGCCAGCAGCTGCTCCGGGACAGGGAGGACCGGGGAGCTGTTTTTT. The encoded protein is CASSCSGTGRTGELFF. The genes are TRBV7-9 and TRBJ2-2, with 9 bases identical to TRBD1. Trimming removed 4 bases from V and 5 bases from J; junction bases left unmatched: 8. The germline V gene has CDR1 SEHNR and CDR2 FQNEAQ (reference sequence). This CDR3 is 16 amino acids long.

The chain combines TRBV18 with TRBJ2-3; weak D call: TRBD1 (6 bases). The V gene's germline CDR1 is KGHSH and CDR2 LQKENI. V lost 2 bases to trimming and J lost 5 bases, with 14 bases between them. The CDR3 has 15 amino acids. Written as DNA, the CDR3 is TGTGCCAGCTCACCAGGCAACAGGGCGGTAGATACGCAGTATTTT. It specifies CASSPGNRAVDTQYF.

The chain employs TRBV23-1 and TRBJ2-7; a weak D match, TRBD2 (6 bases). TRBV23-1 belongs to the ORF category, with a function that is uncertain. The length of the CDR3 is 15 residues. Deletions cut 11 bases from V and 5 bases from J, with 25 bases between. The CDR3 DNA reads as TGCGCCCCCCTGCGGGGCGGGACGATGCGTCACGAGCAGTACTTC. Translating it yields CAPLRGGTMRHEQYF.

This chain uses TRBV20-1 with TRBJ2-7; D is perhaps TRBD1 (7 bases). Germline values: CDR1 DFQATT, CDR2 SNEGSKA (reference sequence). The CDR3 extends over 11 amino acids. The V gene lost 6 bases and the J gene lost 4 bases, with 10 bases spanning the gap. The DNA of the CDR3 is TGCAGTGCGGGGGGACAGTACGAGCAGTACTTC. Protein: CSAGGQYEQYF.

The chain has TRBV4-1 and TRBJ2-7, with D possibly TRBD1 on 5 matching bases. The CDR3 sequence is 14 residues long. V lost 1 base and J lost 5, with 12 bases in between. The germline V gene has CDR1 MGHRA and CDR2 YSYEKL. CDR3 nucleotides: TGCGCCAGCAGCCAAGGGCAACAGGTTAACGAGCAGTACTTC. Its protein product is CASSQGQQVNEQYF.